These 10 T cell receptor beta chains came from one sample sequenced in a study of cytotoxic CD8 clonotypes in ibrutinib-treated CLL. This table comes from immunoSEQ multiplex PCR, and its TCRdb copy is limited to in-frame clones, with some not included. The table lists some 130,000 clones, 84% of them singletons, with 3.3% in the top ten. Material: PBMCs, obtained after 24 months of ibrutinib treatment. The source of these receptors is a human donor with chronic lymphocytic leukemia.

In this sample, this clone is medium-sized. This chain links TRBV2 with TRBJ1-2, with no clear D. The CDR3 spans 12 residues. The germline V gene has CDR1 SNHLY and CDR2 FYNNEI. Deletions cut 2 bases from V and 6 bases from J, with 7 bases between. The DNA of the CDR3 is TGTGCCAGCAGTGAACGGGCGGATGGCTACACCTTC. This translates into CASSERADGYTF.

The table lists this clone with a few counts. Written as DNA, the CDR3 is TGTGCCAGCAGCTTAGCGAGCGGGGGTAGCAATCAGCCCCAGCATTTT. Its protein product is CASSLASGGSNQPQHF. V usage is TRBV7-9 and J usage is TRBJ1-5, with D perhaps TRBD1 (5 bases). V gave up 0 bases and J gave up 0 bases, with 9 bases separating them. Germline CDR1 is SEHNR and CDR2 is FQNEAQ (reference sequence). The CDR3 covers 16 residues.

The chain couples TRBV29-1 to TRBJ1-6, with D uncertain. Germline V gives CDR1 SQVTM, CDR2 ANQGSEA. V lost 4 bases to trimming and J lost 7 bases, with 8 bases between them. The CDR3 is made up of 12 amino acids. The CDR3 nucleotides are TGCAGCGTTGGTACGGGAAATTCACCCCTCCACTTT. Translation gives CSVGTGNSPLHF.

The chain employs TRBV6-6 and TRBJ2-5, with D possibly TRBD1 on 6 matching bases. V was clipped by 6 bases and J by 4 bases, with 21 bases between them. The CDR3 spans 16 residues. Germline V gene lookup returns CDR1 MNHNY and CDR2 SVGAGI (reference sequence). In DNA form, the CDR3 reads TGTGCCAGCAGCCCTATCACAGGGAGACGGGGAGAGACCCAGTACTTC. It codes for CASSPITGRRGETQYF.

This clone has just a few counts. V and J are TRBV7-9 and TRBJ1-1; D is undetermined. There are 14 residues in the CDR3. Trimming shortened V by 2 bases and J by 1 base, and 8 bases separated the two germline ends. The germline V gene encodes CDR1 SEHNR and CDR2 FQNEAQ (reference sequence). The DNA of the CDR3 is TGTGCCAGCAGCTTACGGGGTCCGAACACTGAAGCTTTCTTT. Its translation is CASSLRGPNTEAFF. The complete variable domain, with remaining parts taken from reference TRBV7-9 and TRBJ1-1, reads DTGVSQNPRHKITKRGQNVTFRCDPISEHNRLYWYRQTLGQGPEFLTYFQNEAQLEKSRLLSDRFSAERPKGSFSTLEIQRTEQGDSAMYLCASSLRGPNTEAFFGQGTRLTVV.

V and J are TRBV2 and TRBJ1-5; tentatively, D is TRBD1 (6 bases). CDR3 length equals 13 residues. The V and J ends lost 6 bases and 10 bases respectively, with 16 bases between them. Germline lookup yields CDR1 SNHLY and CDR2 FYNNEI. The CDR3 is CASRSGTLKPQHF. CDR3 bases: TGTGCCAGCAGATCCGGGACACTAAAACCCCAGCATTTT.

V is TRBV11-2 and J is TRBJ1-3; D gene ambiguous. Trimming pared 2 bases from V and 3 bases from J, leaving 14 bases between. The CDR3 loop spans 16 amino acids. CDR1 and CDR2 from the germline V gene are SGHAT and FQNNGV. The CDR3 protein is CASSLWGSPGGNTIYF. Written as DNA, the CDR3 is TGTGCCAGCAGCTTATGGGGATCTCCGGGTGGAAACACCATATATTTT. The full variable domain, its missing parts supplied by reference TRBV11-2 and TRBJ1-3, is EAGVAQSPRYKIIEKRQSVAFWCNPISGHATLYWYQQILGQGPKLLIQFQNNGVVDDSQLPKDRFSAERLKGVDSTLKIQPAKLEDSAVYLCASSLWGSPGGNTIYFGEGSWLTVV.

The chain employs TRBV4-1 and TRBJ1-1; unclear D gene. CDR1 is MGHRA and CDR2 is YSYEKL in the germline V gene. Between the trimmed V and J ends, which lost 0 bases and 4 bases, there was a span of 12 bases. The CDR3 consists of 15 residues. In nucleotides, the CDR3 is TGCGCCAGCAGCCAAGAGGTCGTGGTAAGCACTGAAGCTTTCTTT. Amino acids: CASSQEVVVSTEAFF.

With regard to this clone: One end of the junction fails to match germline, which may point to a read error. The rearrangement uses TRBV11-2 and TRBJ1-1; D ambiguous. Germline V gene data show CDR1 as SGHAT and CDR2 as FQNNGV. This CDR3 spans 14 amino acids. DNA of the CDR3: TGTGCCGGCAGCTTAGAATGGGGGAACACTGAAGCTTTCTTT. Translating it yields CAGSLEWGNTEAFF.

The CDR3: CASSPGWEGNYGYTF. CDR3 DNA: TGCGCCAGCAGCCCTGGGTGGGAAGGTAACTATGGCTACACCTTC. The chain has TRBV4-3 and TRBJ1-2; unclear D gene. The ends were cut back, 4 bases at V and 1 base at J, with 13 bases in the middle. The CDR3 spans 15 residues. Per the germline V gene, CDR1 is LGHNA and CDR2 is YSLEER.